This T cell receptor (beta chain) was profiled in a study of identical twins. Study-level results: Abundant beta clonotypes from cord blood had fewer insertions, unlike memory repertoires, which showed none. Its conclusions, products of cross-sectional statistical analysis, did not come from following the same donors. The degree of excess twin sharing was weaker in beta out-of-frame sequences.

Healthy Caucasians were all of the donors. TCRdb called the 5' RACE reads again in MiXCR, with one record for every CDR3 protein. The sample yields about 200,000 distinct CDR3 sequences, 10% to 13% seen once. This clonotype was found many times. Antigen: not known. The CDR3 has 13 residues. Germline V gene sequence: CDR1 SNHLY, CDR2 FYNNEI. The ends were cut back, 7 bases at V and 5 bases at J, with 12 bases in the middle. Input material: memory T cells sorted from blood. The chain is built from TRBV2 and TRBJ1-5; D gene unclear. The TCR sequence derives from a man aged 50 to 60 in good health. The CDR3 loop is CASTYSEYQPQHF. The CDR3 nucleotides are TGTGCCAGCACTTACAGCGAGTATCAGCCCCAGCATTTT.